These 12 T cell receptor beta chains came from one sample sequenced in a study of OX40 agonist ivuxolimab in advanced cancers. The table came from immunoSEQ multiplex PCR; TCRdb's copy has only in-frame clones and leaves some out. The table lists around 140,000 clones, about 92% of them singletons. The material sequenced was CD4+ or CD8+ T cells sorted from blood, taken in a trial of the OX40 agonist ivuxolimab. The receptors derive from an adult with an advanced solid tumor such as melanoma, head and neck, liver or kidney cancer.

The sample holds one count of this clone. The chain is built from TRBV10-3 and TRBJ1-1; 7 nucleotides line up with TRBD1. V shed 11 bases and J 4 bases; nucleotides not matched to a gene: 13. Looked up from germline, CDR1 is ENHRY and CDR2 is SYGVKD. There are 14 residues in the CDR3. The DNA of the CDR3 is TGTGCCTCACATGACAGGGAGAGGTTCACTGAAGCTTTCTTT. Translation: CASHDRERFTEAFF.

The CDR3 sequence: CASSSKQGQFYEQYF. The CDR3 region has the DNA TGTGCCAGCAGCTCGAAACAGGGGCAGTTCTACGAGCAGTACTTC. The chain has TRBV5-4 and TRBJ2-5; 7 nucleotides align to TRBD1. TRBJ2-7 matches the DNA end more closely, so the J call is doubtful. The germline V gene has CDR1 SGHNT and CDR2 YYREEE (reference sequence). CDR3 size: 15 residues.

The CDR3 sequence: CASSLGGTNTEAFF. CDR3 in DNA: TGTGCCAGCAGCTTAGGGGGGACTAACACTGAAGCTTTCTTT. The chain is built from TRBV7-2 and TRBJ1-1, with a possible D match to TRBD1 (5 bases). CDR3 length equals 14 residues. V was cut by 1 base and J by 2 bases, with 8 bases left in between. Germline values: CDR1 SGHTA, CDR2 FQGNSA.

The V call is TRBV27, the J call TRBJ1-1, with TRBD1 as a possible D gene (5 bases). Germline CDR1 reads MNHEY; CDR2 reads SMNVEV (reference sequence). This CDR3 region has 15 residues. V gave up 0 bases and J gave up 7 bases, with 15 bases separating them. The DNA for the CDR3 is TGTGCCAGCAGTTTATCGAGGCGCAGGGAGAATGAAGCTTTCTTT. The encoded protein is CASSLSRRRENEAFF.

This clone was recorded once. The rearrangement joins TRBV5-4 to TRBJ2-2; 9 bases align to TRBD1. Losses at the gene ends were 3 bases for V and 1 base for J; bases not matched to a gene: 4. Germline CDR1 and CDR2: SGHNT and YYREEE (reference sequence). The CDR3 contains 16 residues. CDR3 protein: CASSYGQGMNTGELFF. The CDR3 DNA follows: TGTGCCAGCAGCTACGGACAGGGGATGAACACCGGGGAGCTGTTTTTT.

The rearrangement links TRBV11-2 to TRBJ2-5; TRBD2 matches at 7 bases. Germline V gene sequence: CDR1 SGHAT, CDR2 FQNNGV. The trim removed 1 base at V and 4 bases at J, leaving 3 bases unmatched. This CDR3 spans 14 amino acids. CDR3 region: CASSLVGGGETQYF. The CDR3 nucleotides are TGTGCCAGCAGCTTAGTAGGCGGGGGAGAGACCCAGTACTTC.

The chain uses TRBV7-8 and TRBJ1-2; D gene unclear. This CDR3 region has 13 residues. Germline CDR1 SGHVS, CDR2 FQNEAQ. Trimming shortened V by 5 bases and J by 4 bases, and 11 bases separated the two germline ends. CDR3: CASSPTRAYGYTF. CDR3 sequence (DNA): TGTGCCAGCAGCCCAACACGGGCCTATGGCTACACCTTC.

This clone was recorded once. The chain recombines TRBV7-7 with TRBJ2-7; D remains unclear. In germline, CDR1 is SSHAT, CDR2 FNYEAQ (reference sequence). CDR3 length: 15 amino acids. Trimming cost V 1 base and J 1 base, with 11 bases left between them. The CDR3 nucleotides are TGTGCCAGCAGCTTAGGTCATGGGTCATCCTACGAGCAGTACTTC. It translates to CASSLGHGSSYEQYF.

In nucleotides, the CDR3 is TGTGCCAGCACTCATACCCGATCCATCGGGGGCGGCGCTGAAGCTTTCTTT. Translating it yields CASTHTRSIGGGAEAFF. The V call is TRBV2, the J call TRBJ1-1; the D gene is possibly TRBD1 (6 bases). CDR1 SNHLY and CDR2 FYNNEI come from the germline V gene. CDR3 length: 17 residues. The V gene lost 7 bases and the J gene lost 6 bases, with 27 bases spanning the gap.

V is TRBV28 and J is TRBJ2-1; 7 bases fit TRBD1. This CDR3 region has 15 residues. CDR1 is MDHEN and CDR2 is SYDVKM in the germline V gene. J was trimmed by 1 base and V by 6 bases; bases with no gene match: 6. In nucleotides, the CDR3 is TGTGCCAGCAGCCCTACAGGGGTTTCCTACAATGAGCAGTTCTTC. Its translation is CASSPTGVSYNEQFF. The whole variable domain, filled in from reference TRBV28 and TRBJ2-1, reads DVKVTQSSRYLVKRTGEKVFLECVQDMDHENMFWYRQDPGLGLRLIYFSYDVKMKEKGDIPEGYSVSREKKERFSLILESASTNQTSMYLCASSPTGVSYNEQFFGPGTRLTVL.

This clone showed up just a few times. The genes are TRBV7-9 and TRBJ1-1; 8 bases agree with TRBD1. V lost 6 bases and J lost 4; bases outside the gene matches: 7. The CDR3 loop spans 14 amino acids. Germline CDR1 is SEHNR and CDR2 is FQNEAQ (reference sequence). The CDR3 loop is CASRSQGAVTEAFF. CDR3 sequence (DNA): TGTGCCAGCAGATCCCAGGGGGCGGTCACTGAAGCTTTCTTT.

The rearrangement links TRBV18 to TRBJ2-7, with 10 nucleotides matching TRBD2. The J segment lost 1 base and the V segment lost 6 bases, leaving 6 bases of the junction unmatched. The germline CDR1 and CDR2 sequences are KGHSH and LQKENI. This CDR3 contains 15 residues. This CDR3 is CASSPLAGVSYEQYF. The CDR3 DNA reads as TGTGCCAGCTCTCCGCTAGCGGGGGTTTCCTACGAGCAGTACTTC.